This TCR beta chain was retrieved from a study of primary melanoma T cells and metastatic recurrence. The wider study: Tumors were T2–T4 primary melanomas thicker than 1 mm.

A remark on this clone: The antigen is unknown.

This table comes from immunoSEQ multiplex PCR, and its TCRdb copy is limited to in-frame clones, with some not included. The sample yields about 200 clones, approximately 90% seen once. Each patient's primary melanoma had been removed surgically, with risk of metastatic recurrence. General observations from the study: Independent of thickness, ulceration, mitotic rate and age, T-cell fraction reportedly predicted outcome.

Per the germline V gene, CDR1 is GTSNPN and CDR2 is SVGIG (reference sequence). The length of the CDR3 is 14 residues. Trimming removed 4 bases from V and 3 bases from J; junction bases left unmatched: 6. The receptor was derived from a human donor with melanoma. The sequenced sample was melanoma tumor tissue. J is TRBJ1-3 and V is TRBV30, with TRBD1 matching 7 bases. CDR3 DNA: TGTGCCTGGAATAGGGACAGCCATGGAAACACCATATATTTT. Translated: CAWNRDSHGNTIYF.